This record concerns one T cell receptor (beta chain) sequence. This CDR3 comprises 14 residues. CDR1 is SGHNT and CDR2 is YYREEE in the germline V gene (reference sequence). Unmatched junction bases numbered 5, after V lost 1 base and J lost 5 bases. The sample belongs to a study of technical replicates of blood from a handful of donors. TCRdb's table, derived via immunoSEQ multiplex PCR, lists solely in-frame clones and lacks some. The repertoire consists of 85,000 to 100,000 clones, with 95% occurring once and the leading ten covering more than 0.2%. J is TRBJ2-7 and V is TRBV5-4, with 8 nucleotides matching TRBD1. The sample taken for sequencing was T cells isolated from PBMCs. This TCR was sampled from a human donor in good health. The CDR3 DNA sequence: TGTGCCAGCAGCTTGTCCCAGGGGGCCCACGAGCAGTACTTC. Amino acids: CASSLSQGAHEQYF.